The 14 T cell receptor beta chains in this list originate from one sample, sequenced in a study of T-cell memory formation after mild COVID-19. TCRdb re-derived calls from the 5' RACE reads in MiXCR, one entry per CDR3 protein. The sample lists 300,000 to 400,000 distinct CDR3 sequences; approximately 29% were seen once. Sequencing was performed on PBMCs or a T cell subset sorted from them (not recorded which). These receptors were collected from an adult woman who had mild COVID-19 (a few samples of this study predate the infection). Cell type and time point are not known.

The chain recombines TRBV11-2 with TRBJ2-5, with 7 bases that match TRBD2. V gave up 5 bases and J gave up 4 bases; unmatched junction bases: 4. From germline, CDR1 is SGHAT and CDR2 FQNNGV. The CDR3 is 13 residues long. The CDR3: CASSRDYGETQYF. CDR3 sequence (DNA): TGTGCCAGCAGCAGGGACTATGGAGAGACCCAGTACTTC.

This clonotype was observed a few times. The genes are TRBV7-8 and TRBJ2-1; TRBD2 might be the D (5 bases). Per germline, CDR1 SGHVS and CDR2 FQNEAQ. This CDR3 has 14 residues. The ends were cut back, 6 bases at V and 3 bases at J, with 12 bases in the middle. CDR3 DNA sequence: TGTGCCAGCAGGCGGAGCGGTGACTACAATGAGCAGTTCTTC. Translating it yields CASRRSGDYNEQFF.

J is TRBJ2-1 and V is TRBV20-1, with D possibly being TRBD2 (6 bases). This CDR3 is built from 14 residues. Trimming took 3 bases from V and 1 from J, leaving 10 bases between them. Germline V gene data show CDR1 as DFQATT and CDR2 as SNEGSKA (reference sequence). Written as DNA, the CDR3 is TGCAGTGCTAGGTCGGGAGAATCCTACAATGAGCAGTTCTTC. This gives the protein CSARSGESYNEQFF.

This clonotype was counted only a few times. CDR3 sequence reads: CASSLVGTSGSGGEQFF. CDR3 nucleotide sequence: TGTGCCAGCAGCTTAGTAGGGACTAGCGGGAGTGGAGGTGAGCAGTTCTTC. The rearrangement uses TRBV7-2 and TRBJ2-1; 14 bases line up with TRBD2. Germline V gene sequence: CDR1 SGHTA, CDR2 FQGNSA. The CDR3 spans 17 residues. V lost 1 base, J lost 9 bases, and 8 bases stayed unmatched.

The chain employs TRBV7-9 and TRBJ2-3, with D uncertain. This CDR3 has 12 amino acids. From germline, CDR1 is SEHNR and CDR2 FQNEAQ (reference sequence). V gave up 5 bases and J gave up 10 bases, with 13 bases separating them. The CDR3 reads CASSTGRVAQYF. The CDR3 coding sequence is TGTGCCAGCAGCACTGGAAGGGTCGCGCAGTATTTT.

This sequence joins TRBV13 and TRBJ2-1, with a tentative D call TRBD1 (5 bases). The CDR3 covers 13 residues. Trimming removed 2 bases at V and 6 bases at J, with 8 bases between. Germline CDR1 reads PRHDT; CDR2 reads FYEKMQ (reference sequence). The CDR3 sequence: CASSLNGANEQFF. As DNA, the CDR3 is TGTGCCAGCAGCTTAAATGGGGCCAATGAGCAGTTCTTC.

The gene calls are TRBV2 and TRBJ2-3, with 9 bases fitting TRBD1. CDR3 length: 15 amino acids. In germline, CDR1 is SNHLY, CDR2 FYNNEI. Losses at the gene ends were 4 bases for V and 4 bases for J; bases not matched to a gene: 6. In nucleotides, the CDR3 is TGTGCCAGCAGTGTTACAGGGGGCTGGTCAGATACGCAGTATTTT. This sequence encodes CASSVTGGWSDTQYF. Complete variable domain (other parts from reference TRBV2 and TRBJ2-3): EPEVTQTPSHQVTQMGQEVILRCVPISNHLYFYWYRQILGQKVEFLVSFYNNEISEKSEIFDDQFSVERPDGSNFTLKIRSTKLEDSAMYFCASSVTGGWSDTQYFGPGTRLTVL.

This clonotype was recorded at least ten times. The junction and the germline gene differ at one end; a read error may be behind it. V and J are TRBV5-1 and TRBJ2-3; 12 bases fit TRBD1. The CDR3 length is 15 residues. Germline loops: CDR1 SGHRS, CDR2 YFSETQ. The CDR3: CASSLGTGGADTQYF. CDR3 nucleotides: TGTGCCAGCAGCTTGGGGACAGGGGGCGCAGATACGCAGTATTTT.

The V and J genes are TRBV11-2 and TRBJ1-4; TRBD1 agrees at 9 bases. This CDR3 contains 17 residues. Trimming removed 1 base from V and 7 bases from J; junction bases left unmatched: 10. Germline values: CDR1 SGHAT, CDR2 FQNNGV. CDR3 nucleotides: TGTGCCAGCAGCTTAGGCCGCGGGACAGGGTTTCGTGAAAAACTGTTTTTT. Translating it yields CASSLGRGTGFREKLFF.

V and J are TRBV19 and TRBJ2-1; 10 nucleotides match TRBD2. The trim removed 6 bases at V and 6 bases at J, leaving 11 bases unmatched. In germline, CDR1 is LNHDA, CDR2 SQIVND (reference sequence). The CDR3 length is 16 residues. Here the CDR3 DNA reads TGTGCCAGTAGATCACTAGCGGGAAGGGGCAGCAATGAGCAGTTCTTC. This translates into CASRSLAGRGSNEQFF.

The chain employs TRBV7-3 and TRBJ2-4; 8 bases align to TRBD1. The CDR3 runs to 16 residues. Germline V lookup: CDR1 SGHTA, CDR2 FQGTGA. Trimming cost V 5 bases and J 0 bases; bases outside gene matches: 6. The CDR3, as DNA: TGTGCCAGCAGCCCCGGGACAGGCCTAGCCAAAAACATTCAGTACTTC. Protein product: CASSPGTGLAKNIQYF.

The CDR3 loop is CASSGPLGTTSYEQYF. The CDR3, as DNA: TGTGCCAGCAGCGGCCCTTTGGGCACCACTTCCTACGAGCAGTACTTC. The V and J genes are TRBV3-1 and TRBJ2-7; D gene unclear. Germline loops: CDR1 LGHDT, CDR2 YNNKEL (reference sequence). The V end was cut by 5 bases, the J end by 1 base, with 18 bases between. The CDR3 consists of 16 residues.

The chain recombines TRBV20-1 with TRBJ1-2; 8 bases are a match to TRBD1. CDR1 is DFQATT and CDR2 is SNEGSKA in the germline V gene (reference sequence). The CDR3 is made up of 14 amino acids. Losses at the gene ends were 7 bases for V and 8 bases for J; bases not matched to a gene: 15. CDR3 protein: CSVPYSTGVGGYTF. The CDR3 coding sequence is TGCAGTGTTCCGTACTCGACAGGGGTCGGCGGCTACACCTTC.

CDR3 region: CSARERASNTEAFF. CDR3 nucleotide sequence: TGCAGTGCTAGAGAGCGGGCCTCAAACACTGAAGCTTTCTTT. The chain has TRBV20-1 and TRBJ1-1, with D unresolved. The CDR3 length is 14 residues. CDR1 and CDR2 (germline): DFQATT, SNEGSKA (reference sequence). Trimming took off 0 bases at V and 2 bases at J, with 10 bases between the two ends.